One sample yielded the 31 T cell receptor beta chains listed below, sequenced in a study of blood T cells in healthy people across ages. PCR was performed a second time for 7 to 11 cycles using a sample-barcoded 5' primer and a J-beta primer mix. TCRdb used MiXCR to reprocess the 5' RACE reads, holding one entry per CDR3 protein. The profile shows roughly 410,000 distinct CDR3 sequences, about 55% of them singletons. Sequenced sample: blood. The receptors shown here come from a man in his 60s in good health.

The rearrangement joins TRBV7-2 to TRBJ1-4; no firm D call. Deletions cut 5 bases from V and 7 bases from J, with 14 bases between. Germline CDR1 reads SGHTA; CDR2 reads FQGNSA. This CDR3 contains 14 residues. The CDR3 protein is CASSPSPFGEKLFF. The CDR3 nucleotides are TGTGCCAGCAGCCCTAGTCCCTTCGGTGAAAAACTGTTTTTT. The full variable domain, with the rest looked up from reference TRBV7-2 and TRBJ1-4, is GAGVSQSPSNKVTEKGKDVELRCDPISGHTALYWYRQSLGQGLEFLIYFQGNSAPDKSGLPSDRFSAERTGGSVSTLTIQRTQQEDSAVYLCASSPSPFGEKLFFGSGTQLSVL.

This clonotype came up many times. This chain connects TRBV24-1 to TRBJ2-7, with TRBD2 matching 8 bases. V dropped 6 bases and J dropped 1; count of bases not matched to a gene: 4. The CDR3 has 14 amino acids. Germline V gene data show CDR1 as KGHDR and CDR2 as SFDVKD. In DNA, the CDR3 is TGTGCCACCAGTCGCGGGAGGACTTCCTACGAGCAGTACTTC. Translated, it gives CATSRGRTSYEQYF.

The J gene is TRBJ1-2, the V gene TRBV6-4, with 8 positions matching TRBD1. The germline CDR1 and CDR2 sequences are MRHNA and SNTAGT. Germline trimming cut 6 bases from V and 2 bases from J; bases unmatched to any gene: 11. The CDR3 is 16 residues long. CDR3 residues: CASSPRQGPFNYGYTF. The CDR3 bases are TGTGCCAGCAGCCCCCGACAGGGGCCCTTCAACTATGGCTACACCTTC.

V is TRBV4-1 and J is TRBJ1-4, with no clear D. Trimming stripped 4 bases from V and 0 bases from J, with 6 bases between. This CDR3 is 14 amino acids long. The germline gives CDR1 MGHRA, CDR2 YSYEKL. CDR3 nucleotide sequence: TGCGCCAGCAGCCTAAGCCCAACTAATGAAAAACTGTTTTTT. Translation gives CASSLSPTNEKLFF.

A note on this clonotype: A junction end diverges from the germline sequence, so it may reflect a read error. The gene calls are TRBV18 and TRBJ2-7, with D unresolved. This CDR3 is 14 amino acids long. Germline V gene data show CDR1 as KGHSH and CDR2 as LQKENI. The chain's CDR3 is CASSRDGRSDEQYF. The CDR3, as DNA: TGTGCCAGTTCACGTGATGGTCGGTCGGACGAGCAGTACTTC.

The V and J genes are TRBV6-1 and TRBJ2-7, with D unresolved. The V end lost 0 bases, the J end lost 0 bases, and 3 bases lay between the germline ends. Germline lookup yields CDR1 MNHNS and CDR2 SASEGT. The CDR3 totals 13 residues. The CDR3 nucleotides are TGTGCCAGCAGTGAAGCGGTCTCCTACGAGCAGTACTTC. Protein sequence: CASSEAVSYEQYF.

This clonotype was observed once. The rearrangement joins TRBV10-3 to TRBJ2-7, with D tentatively TRBD1 (5 bases). The CDR3 loop spans 12 amino acids. The germline V gene encodes CDR1 ENHRY and CDR2 SYGVKD. The CDR3 coding sequence is TGTGTCATTTCCGACAGCTCCTACGAGCAGTACTTC. This gives the protein CVISDSSYEQYF.

The chain is built from TRBV7-7 and TRBJ2-3, with D perhaps given as TRBD1 or TRBD2 (5 bases each). Germline-derived CDR1 and CDR2 are SSHAT and FNYEAQ (reference sequence). CDR3 length equals 16 residues. V was trimmed by 1 base and J by 8 bases, leaving 19 bases between them. This CDR3 is CASSLGGGFLQGTQYF. The CDR3 nucleotides are TGTGCCAGCAGCTTAGGTGGCGGGTTCCTGCAGGGTACGCAGTATTTT.

On this clonotype: One base away lies a much larger clone, so this may be a sequencing read error. The chain employs TRBV27 and TRBJ1-1; 11 nucleotides align to TRBD1. The CDR3 loop spans 17 amino acids. Germline CDR1 and CDR2: MNHEY and SMNVEV (reference sequence). CDR3 sequence (DNA): TGTGCCTGCAGTTGGGGACAGGGGGGTTCTTGGAGCACTGAAGCTTTCTTT. It is translated as CACSWGQGGSWSTEAFF.

The chain carries TRBV27 and TRBJ2-7; a weak D match, TRBD2 (6 bases). The V gene lost 3 bases and the J gene lost 6 bases, with 12 bases spanning the gap. The CDR3 spans 13 residues. Germline CDR1 is MNHEY and CDR2 is SMNVEV (reference sequence). CDR3 in amino acids: CASSLGGTSEQYF. The DNA for the CDR3 is TGTGCCAGCAGTTTGGGGGGTACCTCCGAGCAGTACTTC.

This clonotype has ten or more counts. The chain employs TRBV7-6 and TRBJ2-3; a possible D gene is TRBD1 (6 bases). Germline CDR1 is SGHVS and CDR2 is FNYEAQ. Trimming cost V 4 bases and J 1 base, with 12 bases left between them. The CDR3 runs 15 residues. CDR3 region: CASSSRDKRTDTQYF. The DNA of the CDR3 is TGTGCCAGCAGCTCCCGGGACAAACGCACAGATACGCAGTATTTT. The complete variable domain, with remaining parts taken from reference TRBV7-6 and TRBJ2-3, reads GAGVSQSPRYKVTKRGQDVALRCDPISGHVSLYWYRQALGQGPEFLTYFNYEAQQDKSGLPNDRFSAERPEGSISTLTIQRTEQRDSAMYRCASSSRDKRTDTQYFGPGTRLTVL.

This chain uses TRBV30 with TRBJ2-1, with a possible D match to TRBD1 (6 bases). The V gene's germline CDR1 is GTSNPN and CDR2 SVGIG (reference sequence). The CDR3 runs to 12 residues. V was shortened by 5 bases and J by 7 bases, with 12 bases between the two germline ends. CDR3 sequence reads: CAWGGQPNEQFF. The CDR3 bases are TGTGCCTGGGGTGGACAGCCTAATGAGCAGTTCTTC. Variable domain in full (rest from reference TRBV30 and TRBJ2-1): SQTIHQWPATLVQPVGSPLSLECTVEGTSNPNLYWYRQAAGRGLQLLFYSVGIGQISSEVPQNLSASRPQDRQFILSSKKLLLSDSGFYLCAWGGQPNEQFFGPGTRLTVL.

This sequence joins TRBV6-4 and TRBJ2-4; 7 positions agree with TRBD2. Germline V CDR1 and CDR2: MRHNA, SNTAGT. This CDR3 contains 12 residues. V dropped 6 bases and J dropped 10; count of bases not matched to a gene: 6. The CDR3 DNA is TGTGCCAGCAGGGACGTCGGGGGGATTCAGTACTTC. It translates to CASRDVGGIQYF.

V usage is TRBV11-2 and J usage is TRBJ2-3; TRBD2 matches 8 bases. This CDR3 contains 17 residues. Germline V gene lookup returns CDR1 SGHAT and CDR2 FQNNGV. Trimming removed 0 bases from V and 4 bases from J; junction bases left unmatched: 9. The CDR3: CASSLDGGKREPDTQYF. Written as DNA, the CDR3 is TGTGCCAGCAGCTTAGACGGGGGGAAGCGGGAGCCAGATACGCAGTATTTT.

The chain is built from TRBV27 and TRBJ1-5; the match to TRBD1 covers 8 bases. J lost 6 bases, V lost 6 bases, and 7 bases had no gene match. From germline, CDR1 is MNHEY and CDR2 SMNVEV (reference sequence). CDR3 length equals 14 residues. The CDR3 DNA sequence: TGTGCCAGCAGCACGGACAGGGTGGGTCAGCCCCAGCATTTT. Residues: CASSTDRVGQPQHF.

This clonotype was seen a few times. The V call is TRBV20-1, the J call TRBJ2-3; D call uncertain. CDR1 is DFQATT, CDR2 SNEGSKA, per germline (reference sequence). CDR3 length equals 12 residues. Trimming pared 5 bases from V and 10 bases from J, leaving 16 bases between. The CDR3 nucleotides read TGCAGTGCTGGATCGGTGGTTCTCGCGCAGTATTTT. Protein sequence: CSAGSVVLAQYF.

The chain is built from TRBV29-1 and TRBJ2-1; D possibly corresponds to TRBD2 (6 bases). This CDR3 is built from 12 residues. Germline V lookup: CDR1 SQVTM, CDR2 ANQGSEA. Trimming removed 5 bases from V and 8 bases from J, with 13 bases in between. In DNA form, the CDR3 reads TGCAGCGTTAGCCGGGAGTACGATGAGCAGTTCTTC. Translation: CSVSREYDEQFF.

The gene calls are TRBV21-1 and TRBJ2-3; TRBD1 is taken as the D call from the table, unchecked against the DNA. TRBV21-1 is shown as a pseudogene. The CDR3 length is 12 residues. CDR3 in amino acids: CASSRDLGTQYF. Written as DNA, the CDR3 is TGTGCCAGCAGCAGGGACCTGGGTACGCAGTATTTT.

The chain combines TRBV20-1 with TRBJ2-1; unclear D gene. Germline loops: CDR1 DFQATT, CDR2 SNEGSKA (reference sequence). Trimming removed 4 bases at V and 7 bases at J, with 17 bases between. The CDR3 covers 14 residues. The CDR3 sequence: CSANFPGVWNEQFF. In nucleotides, the CDR3 is TGCAGTGCTAATTTCCCGGGCGTTTGGAATGAGCAGTTCTTC.

The chain links TRBV27 to TRBJ2-1, with 9 bases lining up with TRBD2. There are 14 residues in the CDR3. The V gene's germline CDR1 is MNHEY and CDR2 SMNVEV (reference sequence). Trimming at V came to 8 bases and at J to 4 bases, leaving 6 bases not matched to a gene. The CDR3 DNA reads as TGTGCCAGCCAAAGGACTAGCGAGTACAATGAGCAGTTCTTC. Translation gives CASQRTSEYNEQFF.

This clonotype was recorded a few times. V and J are TRBV24-1 and TRBJ2-3, with D maybe TRBD2 (5 bases). V dropped 10 bases and J dropped 4 bases, with 14 bases sitting between them. The germline V gene has CDR1 KGHDR and CDR2 SFDVKD. The CDR3 has 13 amino acids. The CDR3 region is CATETTSADTQYF. The DNA for the CDR3 is TGTGCCACTGAGACTACAAGCGCAGATACGCAGTATTTT.

There are a few counts of this clonotype. This chain uses TRBV2 with TRBJ1-6; TRBD1 is a possible D gene (6 bases). Germline V CDR1 and CDR2: SNHLY, FYNNEI. CDR3 length equals 15 residues. Trimming shortened V by 3 bases and J by 6 bases, and 12 bases separated the two germline ends. The CDR3 nucleotides are TGTGCCAGCAGTGACCGGCAGGGGATTAATTCACCCCTCCACTTT. This encodes CASSDRQGINSPLHF.

The chain couples TRBV5-1 to TRBJ1-6, with a weak D call TRBD1 (5 bases). The V gene lost 0 bases and the J gene lost 15 bases, with 22 bases spanning the gap. CDR3 length equals 16 residues. Germline V gene lookup returns CDR1 SGHRS and CDR2 YFSETQ. The CDR3 spells CASSLGAGTGNSVLHF. CDR3 DNA: TGCGCCAGCAGCTTGGGCGCCGGGACCGGTAATTCGGTCCTCCACTTT.

The V gene is TRBV28, the J gene TRBJ2-3, with 9 nucleotides matching TRBD2. The CDR3 is 16 amino acids. The J segment lost 2 bases and the V segment lost 1 base, leaving 4 bases of the junction unmatched. CDR1 is MDHEN, CDR2 SYDVKM, per germline. Here the CDR3 DNA reads TGTGCCAGCAGTTTATTTCCTAGCGGGACCACAGATACGCAGTATTTT. The encoded protein is CASSLFPSGTTDTQYF.

The chain uses TRBV12-3 or TRBV12-4 and TRBJ2-1, with 11 nucleotides matching TRBD2. The V gene end was trimmed by 4 bases and the J gene end by 1 base; junction bases not matched to a gene: 0. The CDR3 extends over 15 amino acids. The CDR3 nucleotides read TGTGCCAGCAGTTCTAGCGGGAGGTCCTACAATGAGCAGTTCTTC. As protein: CASSSSGRSYNEQFF.

The CDR3 sequence: CASSTSARGYNTGELFF. The CDR3 DNA is TGCGCCAGCAGTACGAGTGCCCGGGGCTATAACACCGGGGAGCTGTTTTTT. The chain has TRBV10-2 and TRBJ2-2; D may match TRBD1 or TRBD2 (5 bases each). Trimming shortened V by 5 bases and J by 2 bases, and 18 bases separated the two germline ends. CDR3 length equals 17 residues. Per the germline V gene, CDR1 is WSHSY and CDR2 is SAAADI.

V usage is TRBV7-2 and J usage is TRBJ2-7; D perhaps matches TRBD2 (5 bases). The CDR3 is made up of 13 amino acids. The germline CDR1 and CDR2 sequences are SGHTA and FQGNSA. V was clipped by 5 bases and J by 9 bases, with 17 bases between them. The CDR3 sequence: CASSTTPGGRQYF. The CDR3 coding sequence is TGTGCCAGCAGCACCACACCCGGCGGGCGGCAGTACTTC.

This chain connects TRBV7-8 to TRBJ1-1; 12 bases agree with TRBD1. Germline V gives CDR1 SGHVS, CDR2 FQNEAQ. V trimming: 5 bases; J trimming: 8 bases; junction bases outside the gene matches: 12. The CDR3 spans 16 residues. The CDR3 nucleotides read TGTGCCAGCAGCCAGGTACCGGGACAGGGGGCGACCGAAGCTTTCTTT. It translates to CASSQVPGQGATEAFF. The variable domain in full, with the rest retrieved from reference TRBV7-8 and TRBJ1-1, is GAGVSQSPRYKVAKRGQDVALRCDPISGHVSLFWYQQALGQGPEFLTYFQNEAQLDKSGLPSDRFFAERPEGSVSTLKIQRTQQEDSAVYLCASSQVPGQGATEAFFGQGTRLTVV.

This clonotype was observed at least ten times. The rearrangement joins TRBV6-6 to TRBJ1-1; perhaps TRBD1 as D (6 bases). V shed 6 bases and J shed 4 bases, with 18 bases lying between them. CDR1 is MNHNY, CDR2 SVGAGI, per germline (reference sequence). The CDR3 loop spans 15 amino acids. DNA of the CDR3: TGTGCCAGCAGCCACCGGGCAGGGGATGGCACTGAAGCTTTCTTT. It encodes CASSHRAGDGTEAFF.

The chain joins TRBV20-1 to TRBJ2-3; D call uncertain. V lost 1 base and J lost 2, with 1 base in between. The CDR3 sequence is 11 residues long. Germline CDR1 reads DFQATT; CDR2 reads SNEGSKA (reference sequence). The CDR3 protein is CSARATDTQYF. In nucleotides, the CDR3 is TGCAGTGCTAGAGCCACAGATACGCAGTATTTT.

The chain joins TRBV3-1 to TRBJ2-5; TRBD2 aligns across 10 bases. The CDR3 covers 18 residues. Germline CDR1 reads LGHDT; CDR2 reads YNNKEL (reference sequence). V was clipped by 4 bases and J by 6 bases; unmatched bases: 17. CDR3 nucleotide sequence: TGTGCCAGCAGCCCCCAAAGCCAGCGGGGGGGCCGCTGGAAGACCCAGTACTTC. Amino acid sequence: CASSPQSQRGGRWKTQYF.